The entry below gives a single T cell receptor beta chain sequence along with its context. The CDR3 is 13 residues long. V dropped 4 bases and J dropped 6; count of bases not matched to a gene: 6. Per the germline V gene, CDR1 is SGHNT and CDR2 is YYREEE (reference sequence). The sample originates from a study of blood T cell repertoires in COVID-19. Study overall: Samples representing acute and convalescent COVID-19 were sourced from the United States, Italy and Spain. The cDNA or gDNA used as material had been derived from T cells, B-cell-depleted T cells, or PBMCs.

In the authors' methods: Estimates of nucleated cell counts were drawn from the amplification of reference gene primers. Produced via immunoSEQ multiplex PCR; TCRdb's table is partial and in-frame only. V, J and clone size are taken as reported in that table, and D and trimming were inferred from the DNA itself. This table has about 24,000 clones, over 80% appearing once. The V gene is TRBV5-4, the J gene TRBJ1-2; 7 bases align to TRBD1. The clonotype originates from a human donor with active COVID-19. The donor label of this sample is uncertain. The sample consisted of peripheral blood. The CDR3 DNA reads as TGTGCCAGCAGCAAGACAGGGCACGATGGCTACACCTTC. Translation: CASSKTGHDGYTF.